This TCR beta chain came from a study of cytomegalovirus exposure and HLA in healthy donors. The study ran its PCR with 60 Vbeta and 13 Jbeta primers. Libraries were prepared by immunoSEQ multiplex PCR; TCRdb keeps only in-frame clonotypes and omits some of them. Among about 150,000 clones, around 79% were seen once, and the ten largest hold around 3.7%. This CDR3 spans 13 amino acids. Germline lookup yields CDR1 LNHDA and CDR2 SQIVND (reference sequence). V lost 7 bases and J 4 bases, leaving 11 bases between the germline ends. Specimen: PBMCs. This TCR was recovered from a male donor in good health and CMV-seronegative. V is TRBV19 and J is TRBJ1-5; weak D call: TRBD1 (5 bases). DNA for the CDR3: TGTGCCAGTAAAATCCGGGGGAATCAGCCCCAGCATTTT. It translates to CASKIRGNQPQHF.